This T cell receptor beta chain came from a study of blood T cells in healthy people across ages. Using a J-beta primer mix together with a sample-barcoded 5' primer, a second PCR was run for roughly 6 to 12 cycles. TCRdb itself ran the 5' RACE reads through MiXCR, one entry per CDR3 protein. The top ten hold roughly 19% of the sample, which has approximately 820,000 distinct CDR3 sequences, under 55% seen once. Germline lookup yields CDR1 MNHNY and CDR2 SVGAGI (reference sequence). The CDR3 loop spans 16 amino acids. V lost 6 bases, J lost 1 base, and 8 bases stayed unmatched. Sequenced: blood. The receptor was isolated from a man aged 60-69 years in good health. The chain uses TRBV6-6 and TRBJ1-1, with 10 bases that match TRBD1. CDR3 in DNA: TGTGCCAGCAGGTACCGACAGGGGGCATCGAACACTGAAGCTTTCTTT. Protein sequence: CASRYRQGASNTEAFF.